The present TCR beta chain was sequenced within a study of T-cell memory formation after mild COVID-19. Study summary: Clusters were largely donor specific. The study's findings and limits: Pre-infection memory held some responding clones, suggesting pre-existing cross-reactive T cells responded.

V gave up 5 bases and J gave up 2 bases; unmatched junction bases: 6. Germline CDR1 reads MNHEY; CDR2 reads SMNVEV (reference sequence). This CDR3 contains 15 residues. UMIs and sample barcodes were carried by the TCR alpha and TCR beta cDNA libraries that 5'RACE produced using constant-segment primers. Each CDR3 protein gets one entry after TCRdb re-called the 5' RACE reads with MiXCR. The sample records around 200,000 distinct CDR3 sequences, 18% being singletons. This clonotype occurred once. No antigen is known for it. The rearrangement links TRBV27 to TRBJ2-3; 8 bases fit TRBD2. The receptor's source is a man younger than 35 who had mild COVID-19 (a few samples of this study predate the infection). Cell type and time point are not known. Specimen: PBMCs or a T cell subset sorted from them (not recorded which). CDR3 in amino acids: CASSPRAGDTDTQYF. CDR3 sequence (DNA): TGTGCCAGCAGTCCTCGAGCGGGGGACACAGATACGCAGTATTTT.